What follows is one T cell receptor beta chain and its context. What it recognizes is unknown. The data belong to a study of T cells expressing NK-cell markers. The overall study: Investigators obtained TCR beta repertoires from sorted CD3+CD56+NKG2C+, CD3+CD56+NKG2C- and CD3+CD56-NKG2C+ T cells. Overall study results and limits: Each of six donors carried dominant NKG2C+ clonotypes accounting for about 1.0-7.0% of CD8+ T cells. Four donors likewise had their CD3+CD56-NKG2C+ fraction led by these clonotypes. No clear determination of HCMV specificity was made for expanded NKG2C+ T cell clones.

One entry per CDR3 protein, without DNA, is what TCRdb gives after re-calling the 5' RACE reads. This repertoire includes about 15,000 distinct CDR3 sequences. Germline CDR1 is SGHTA and CDR2 is FQGTGA. The CDR3 is 16 residues long. The chain combines TRBV7-3 with TRBJ2-6. This TCR came from a man aged 18-69 years in good health. The specimen sequenced was blood T cells: a sorted CD56 or NKG2C T cell subset, CD4+ or CD8+ T cells, or bulk PBMC T cells (not recorded which). This CDR3 is CASSLTTAFGANVLTF.